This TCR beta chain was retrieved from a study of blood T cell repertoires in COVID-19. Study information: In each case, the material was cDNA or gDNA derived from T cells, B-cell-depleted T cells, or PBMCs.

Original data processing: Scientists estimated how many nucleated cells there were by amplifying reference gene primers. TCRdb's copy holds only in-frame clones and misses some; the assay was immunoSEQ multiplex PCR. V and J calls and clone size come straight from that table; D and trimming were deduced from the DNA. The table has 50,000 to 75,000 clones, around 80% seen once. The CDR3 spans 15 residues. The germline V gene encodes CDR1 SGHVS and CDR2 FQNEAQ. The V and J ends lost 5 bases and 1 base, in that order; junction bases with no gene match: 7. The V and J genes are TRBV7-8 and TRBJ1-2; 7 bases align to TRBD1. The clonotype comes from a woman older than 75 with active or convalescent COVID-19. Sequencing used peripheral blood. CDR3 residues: CASSPYGQVNYGYTF. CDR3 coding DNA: TGTGCCAGCAGCCCCTACGGACAGGTTAACTATGGCTACACCTTC.